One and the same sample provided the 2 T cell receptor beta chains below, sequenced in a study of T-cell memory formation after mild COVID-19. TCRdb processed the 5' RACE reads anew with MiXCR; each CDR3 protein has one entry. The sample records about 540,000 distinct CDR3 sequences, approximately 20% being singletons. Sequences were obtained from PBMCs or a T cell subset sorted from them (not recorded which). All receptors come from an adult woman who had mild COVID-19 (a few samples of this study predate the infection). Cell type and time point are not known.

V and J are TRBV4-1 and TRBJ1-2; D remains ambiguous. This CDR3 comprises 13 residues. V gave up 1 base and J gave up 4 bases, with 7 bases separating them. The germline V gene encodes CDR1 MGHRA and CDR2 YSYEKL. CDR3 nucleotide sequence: TGCGCCAGCAGCCAAGGAGTCTCCTATGGCTACACCTTC. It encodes CASSQGVSYGYTF.

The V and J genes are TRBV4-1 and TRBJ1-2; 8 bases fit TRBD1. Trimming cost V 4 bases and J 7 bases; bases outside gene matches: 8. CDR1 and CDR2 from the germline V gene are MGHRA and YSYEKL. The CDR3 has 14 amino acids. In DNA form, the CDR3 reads TGCGCCAGCAGCCTATGGGACAGGAAGGTTGGCTACACCTTC. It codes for CASSLWDRKVGYTF.